Listed below are T cell receptor beta chains from one sample, sequenced in a study of blood T cell repertoires in COVID-19. Generated by immunoSEQ multiplex PCR, the TCRdb table keeps only in-frame clones and is missing some. In the table there are 250,000 to 400,000 clones, 85% of which are singletons. The material sequenced was PBMCs or T cells enriched from blood (not recorded which). The receptors derive from a woman aged 25 to 45 who had been exposed to COVID-19. The CDR3 runs from the conserved cysteine through the conserved F or W. The D gene is left open where the match is weak. Rows give clone size only sometimes, using once, few, many, or a class for an expanded clone.

CDR3 protein | CDR3 DNA | J gene | clone size | V gene | D gene | CDR3 length
CASSEKAGQQMNTEAFF | TGTGCCAGCAGCGAAAAGGCGGGACAGCAGATGAACACTGAAGCTTTCTTT | TRBJ1-1 | once | TRBV21-1 | . | 17
CASSFLDSNSPLHF | TGTGCCAGCAGTTTCCTGGACAGTAATTCACCCCTCCACTTT | TRBJ1-6 | once | TRBV27 | . | 14
CATQEQGNNSPLHF | TGTGCCACCCAGGAACAGGGAAATAATTCACCCCTCCACTTT | TRBJ1-6 | . | TRBV28 | . | 14
CASKVLAGGNNEQFF | TGTGCCAGTAAGGTGTTAGCGGGGGGAAACAATGAGCAGTTCTTC | TRBJ2-1 | . | TRBV19 | TRBD2 | 15
CASSLAGVYNEQFF | TGTGCCAGCTCCTTGGCGGGAGTCTACAATGAGCAGTTCTTC | TRBJ2-1 | . | TRBV7-6 | TRBD2 | 14
CASSFTAGSSYNEQFF | TGCGCCAGCAGCTTCACGGCGGGGAGCTCCTACAATGAGCAGTTCTTC | TRBJ2-1 | . | TRBV5-1 | . | 16
CASSPLGAITDYGYTF | TGTGCCAGCAGCCCTCTGGGGGCTATAACCGACTATGGCTACACCTTC | TRBJ1-2 | . | TRBV7-9 | . | 16
CASSRPGGFTYEQYF | TGTGCCAGCAGTAGGCCGGGGGGCTTCACCTACGAGCAGTACTTC | TRBJ2-7 | . | TRBV6-2/TRBV6-3 | . | 15
CATSDRGDNQETQYF | TGTGCCACCAGTGATCGAGGGGACAACCAAGAGACCCAGTACTTC | TRBJ2-5 | . | TRBV24-1 | . | 15
CATQNDRGAGELFF | TGTGCCACCCAAAATGACAGGGGGGCCGGGGAGCTGTTTTTT | TRBJ2-2 | . | TRBV2 | TRBD1 | 14
CASSFQSGGLGDTQYF | TGCGCCAGCAGCTTCCAAAGCGGGGGGTTGGGAGATACGCAGTATTTT | TRBJ2-3 | . | TRBV5-1 | TRBD2 | 16
CASSYARGGLFF | TGTGCCAGCAGTTACGCGAGAGGCGGGCTGTTTTTT | TRBJ2-2 | . | TRBV6-5 | . | 12
CASSFPGTPPYEQYF | TGTGCCAGCAGCTTCCCCGGGACTCCGCCCTACGAGCAGTACTTC | TRBJ2-7 | once | TRBV5-4 | . | 15